Listed here are 21 T cell receptor beta chains from one sample, sequenced in a study of blood T cells in healthy people across ages. Combining a sample-barcoded 5' primer with a J-beta primer mix, a second PCR ran for about 7 to 11 cycles. MiXCR, run by TCRdb on the 5' RACE reads, gives a single entry per CDR3 protein. This sample has about 1.4 million distinct CDR3 sequences, with approximately 59% found just once. The sequenced sample consisted of blood. These receptors were collected from a man between 18 and 35 years old in good health.

This sequence joins TRBV27 and TRBJ2-1; TRBD2 matches at 11 bases. The CDR3 extends over 15 amino acids. Germline lookup yields CDR1 MNHEY and CDR2 SMNVEV (reference sequence). Trimming cost V 5 bases and J 7 bases; bases outside gene matches: 7. The CDR3 spells CASSTLAGGMNEQFF. In DNA, the CDR3 is TGTGCCAGCAGTACGCTAGCGGGAGGTATGAATGAGCAGTTCTTC.

The CDR3: CSARDLGRGSGRDTQYF. CDR3 coding DNA: TGCAGTGCTAGAGATCTCGGTCGCGGGAGCGGAAGAGATACGCAGTATTTT. This chain connects TRBV20-1 to TRBJ2-3; 7 bases are a match to TRBD2. The germline gives CDR1 DFQATT, CDR2 SNEGSKA (reference sequence). The CDR3 length is 17 residues. The ends lost 0 bases at V and 5 bases at J; junction bases unmatched: 14.

This chain connects TRBV7-9 to TRBJ2-7; 8 positions match TRBD2. The germline V gene encodes CDR1 SEHNR and CDR2 FQNEAQ (reference sequence). Trimming cost V 7 bases and J 3 bases; bases outside gene matches: 8. This CDR3 region has 14 residues. In nucleotides, the CDR3 is TGTGCCAGCACTCTCCCAGGGACTAGCTACGAGCAGTACTTC. Translation gives CASTLPGTSYEQYF.

This clonotype was counted between two and nine times. The CDR3 nucleotides read TGTGCCAGCAGCAAAGAATCCGGGACTACCCAAGAGACCCAGTACTTC. Its translation is CASSKESGTTQETQYF. The gene calls are TRBV7-8 and TRBJ2-5; 7 bases map to TRBD2. V shed 5 bases and J 1 base; nucleotides not matched to a gene: 10. CDR1 and CDR2 (germline): SGHVS, FQNEAQ. The CDR3 length is 16 residues.

As regards this clonotype: A read error may produce the germline difference seen at one junction end. The rearrangement joins TRBV28 to TRBJ1-4; 10 bases agree with TRBD1. Germline assignment: CDR1 MDHEN and CDR2 SYDVKM. The CDR3 totals 16 residues. The CDR3 sequence is CASSPPTGGEDEKLFF. For the CDR3, the DNA is TGCGCCAGCAGTCCACCGACAGGGGGCGAGGATGAAAAACTGTTTTTT.

This CDR3 is CASSYYPINYGYTF. DNA for the CDR3: TGTGCCAGCAGTTACTACCCGATTAACTATGGCTACACCTTC. The gene calls are TRBV6-5 and TRBJ1-2; D gene ambiguous. The CDR3 runs to 14 residues. V shed 1 base and J shed 1 base, with 7 bases lying between them. Germline V CDR1 and CDR2: MNHEY, SVGAGI.

The chain is built from TRBV10-3 and TRBJ1-1; D remains unclear. The CDR3 loop spans 15 amino acids. Germline assignment: CDR1 ENHRY and CDR2 SYGVKD. V shed 0 bases and J shed 2 bases, with 10 bases lying between them. This CDR3 is CAISESKGSNTEAFF. The CDR3 DNA reads TGTGCCATCAGTGAGTCGAAGGGAAGTAACACTGAAGCTTTCTTT.

V is TRBV4-2 and J is TRBJ1-3, with a tentative D call TRBD1 (6 bases). In germline, CDR1 is LGHNA, CDR2 YNFKEQ. The CDR3 length is 19 residues. Trimming shortened V by 0 bases and J by 0 bases, and 18 bases separated the two germline ends. The CDR3 here is CASSQDGMDGTISGNTIYF. The DNA for the CDR3 is TGTGCCAGCAGCCAAGATGGCATGGACGGGACAATCTCTGGAAACACCATATATTTT.

In its sample, this clonotype was seen a few times. This chain uses TRBV29-1 with TRBJ1-2; tentative D call: TRBD1 (6 bases). The CDR3 has 16 amino acids. Trimming removed 4 bases at V and 4 bases at J, with 22 bases between. From germline, CDR1 is SQVTM and CDR2 ANQGSEA. Here the CDR3 DNA reads TGCAGCGTTGCTATACACGGGAGTAGGGGGAGCTATGGCTACACCTTC. It codes for CSVAIHGSRGSYGYTF.

This clonotype was observed a handful of times. The chain links TRBV10-3 to TRBJ2-5; a possible D gene is TRBD2 (6 bases). This CDR3 is built from 13 residues. Deletions cut 4 bases from V and 3 bases from J, with 9 bases between. CDR1 and CDR2 from the germline V gene are ENHRY and SYGVKD. The CDR3 bases are TGTGCCATCAGTGGGCCTAGCGAAGAGACCCAGTACTTC. Protein sequence: CAISGPSEETQYF.

This sequence joins TRBV20-1 and TRBJ2-5; TRBD1 aligns across 7 bases. This CDR3 is 15 amino acids long. Germline CDR1 and CDR2: DFQATT and SNEGSKA (reference sequence). Written as DNA, the CDR3 is TGCAGCCTACAACCGCTCGGACAGGCCCTGGAGACCCAGTACTTC. Translating gives CSLQPLGQALETQYF.

The J gene is TRBJ1-2, the V gene TRBV20-1, with D possibly being TRBD1 (6 bases). V dropped 4 bases and J dropped 2 bases, with 8 bases sitting between them. Germline-derived CDR1 and CDR2 are DFQATT and SNEGSKA (reference sequence). CDR3 length: 12 residues. This CDR3 reads CSATQGNYGYTF. CDR3 in DNA: TGCAGTGCTACCCAGGGGAACTATGGCTACACCTTC.

Only a few counts were recorded for this clonotype. The V and J genes are TRBV5-6 and TRBJ1-1; maybe TRBD1 (5 bases). The length of the CDR3 is 14 residues. Trimming took 3 bases from V and 4 from J, leaving 13 bases between them. Germline lookup yields CDR1 SGHDT and CDR2 YYEEEE. The CDR3 reads CASSWGRYTTEAFF. DNA for the CDR3: TGTGCCAGCAGCTGGGGGAGATATACCACTGAAGCTTTCTTT.

The CDR3 DNA sequence: TGTGCCAGCAGCGGACAGGGGGCGCAGGTGGTGGGCACTGAAGCTTTCTTT. As protein: CASSGQGAQVVGTEAFF. V gene TRBV7-8 combines with J gene TRBJ1-1; 11 bases align to TRBD1. The CDR3 runs 17 residues. Unmatched junction bases numbered 12, after V lost 5 bases and J lost 4 bases. The V gene's germline CDR1 is SGHVS and CDR2 FQNEAQ.

The chain recombines TRBV29-1 with TRBJ2-5; D ambiguous. V was clipped by 4 bases and J by 5 bases, with 8 bases between them. The CDR3 runs to 11 residues. From germline, CDR1 is SQVTM and CDR2 ANQGSEA. The CDR3 sequence is CSVALGETQYF. As DNA, the CDR3 is TGCAGCGTTGCTCTGGGTGAGACCCAGTACTTC.

The chain joins TRBV11-2 to TRBJ1-1; D perhaps matches TRBD1 (5 bases). V was clipped by 1 base and J by 3 bases, with 12 bases between them. CDR1 is SGHAT, CDR2 FQNNGV, per germline. The CDR3 runs 15 residues. CDR3 sequence reads: CASSLAGVGDTEAFF. As DNA, the CDR3 is TGTGCCAGCAGCTTAGCGGGGGTTGGAGACACTGAAGCTTTCTTT.

This sequence joins TRBV20-1 and TRBJ1-1; TRBD1 is a possible D gene (5 bases). The CDR3 runs 12 residues. V lost 1 base and J 8 bases, leaving 11 bases between the germline ends. Germline V CDR1 and CDR2: DFQATT, SNEGSKA (reference sequence). The CDR3 loop is CSARGTGEEAFF. CDR3 DNA: TGCAGTGCTAGAGGAACAGGAGAAGAAGCTTTCTTT.

The rearrangement links TRBV28 to TRBJ1-5, with D possibly TRBD1 on 5 matching bases. V was pared by 6 bases and J by 0 bases, with 12 bases between. The CDR3 totals 15 residues. Germline V gene data show CDR1 as MDHEN and CDR2 as SYDVKM. The CDR3: CASRSGGGSNQPQHF. DNA for the CDR3: TGTGCCAGCAGATCCGGGGGGGGTAGCAATCAGCCCCAGCATTTT. Based on the CDR3 plus reference TRBV28 and TRBJ1-5, the full variable domain is DVKVTQSSRYLVKRTGEKVFLECVQDMDHENMFWYRQDPGLGLRLIYFSYDVKMKEKGDIPEGYSVSREKKERFSLILESASTNQTSMYLCASRSGGGSNQPQHFGDGTRLSIL.

This clonotype was picked up a small number of times. The chain couples TRBV11-2 to TRBJ1-2; unclear D gene. Germline V CDR1 and CDR2: SGHAT, FQNNGV. This CDR3 is built from 14 residues. V was cut by 1 base and J by 2 bases, with 8 bases left in between. CDR3: CASSLVNSNYGYTF. In DNA, the CDR3 is TGTGCCAGCAGCTTAGTGAACAGCAACTATGGCTACACCTTC.

This clonotype was observed a single time. This chain uses TRBV4-3 with TRBJ2-7, with 7 bases matching TRBD2. Germline V gene sequence: CDR1 LGHNA, CDR2 YSLEER. The CDR3 extends over 15 amino acids. The junction had 14 bases not matched to a gene; V was cut back by 6 bases and J by 6 bases. CDR3 DNA sequence: TGCGCCAGCAGTCTGGGAGGGAGCGGGGTGGGCGAGCAGTACTTC. This encodes CASSLGGSGVGEQYF.

The J gene is TRBJ2-7, the V gene TRBV3-1, with 7 positions matching TRBD2. Germline CDR1 and CDR2: LGHDT and YNNKEL (reference sequence). This CDR3 is 16 amino acids long. The V segment lost 0 bases and the J segment 2 bases; nucleotides outside the gene matches: 7. The DNA of the CDR3 is TGTGCCAGCAGCCAAGAAGGCAGCGGGATCCCCTACGAGCAGTACTTC. Residues: CASSQEGSGIPYEQYF.